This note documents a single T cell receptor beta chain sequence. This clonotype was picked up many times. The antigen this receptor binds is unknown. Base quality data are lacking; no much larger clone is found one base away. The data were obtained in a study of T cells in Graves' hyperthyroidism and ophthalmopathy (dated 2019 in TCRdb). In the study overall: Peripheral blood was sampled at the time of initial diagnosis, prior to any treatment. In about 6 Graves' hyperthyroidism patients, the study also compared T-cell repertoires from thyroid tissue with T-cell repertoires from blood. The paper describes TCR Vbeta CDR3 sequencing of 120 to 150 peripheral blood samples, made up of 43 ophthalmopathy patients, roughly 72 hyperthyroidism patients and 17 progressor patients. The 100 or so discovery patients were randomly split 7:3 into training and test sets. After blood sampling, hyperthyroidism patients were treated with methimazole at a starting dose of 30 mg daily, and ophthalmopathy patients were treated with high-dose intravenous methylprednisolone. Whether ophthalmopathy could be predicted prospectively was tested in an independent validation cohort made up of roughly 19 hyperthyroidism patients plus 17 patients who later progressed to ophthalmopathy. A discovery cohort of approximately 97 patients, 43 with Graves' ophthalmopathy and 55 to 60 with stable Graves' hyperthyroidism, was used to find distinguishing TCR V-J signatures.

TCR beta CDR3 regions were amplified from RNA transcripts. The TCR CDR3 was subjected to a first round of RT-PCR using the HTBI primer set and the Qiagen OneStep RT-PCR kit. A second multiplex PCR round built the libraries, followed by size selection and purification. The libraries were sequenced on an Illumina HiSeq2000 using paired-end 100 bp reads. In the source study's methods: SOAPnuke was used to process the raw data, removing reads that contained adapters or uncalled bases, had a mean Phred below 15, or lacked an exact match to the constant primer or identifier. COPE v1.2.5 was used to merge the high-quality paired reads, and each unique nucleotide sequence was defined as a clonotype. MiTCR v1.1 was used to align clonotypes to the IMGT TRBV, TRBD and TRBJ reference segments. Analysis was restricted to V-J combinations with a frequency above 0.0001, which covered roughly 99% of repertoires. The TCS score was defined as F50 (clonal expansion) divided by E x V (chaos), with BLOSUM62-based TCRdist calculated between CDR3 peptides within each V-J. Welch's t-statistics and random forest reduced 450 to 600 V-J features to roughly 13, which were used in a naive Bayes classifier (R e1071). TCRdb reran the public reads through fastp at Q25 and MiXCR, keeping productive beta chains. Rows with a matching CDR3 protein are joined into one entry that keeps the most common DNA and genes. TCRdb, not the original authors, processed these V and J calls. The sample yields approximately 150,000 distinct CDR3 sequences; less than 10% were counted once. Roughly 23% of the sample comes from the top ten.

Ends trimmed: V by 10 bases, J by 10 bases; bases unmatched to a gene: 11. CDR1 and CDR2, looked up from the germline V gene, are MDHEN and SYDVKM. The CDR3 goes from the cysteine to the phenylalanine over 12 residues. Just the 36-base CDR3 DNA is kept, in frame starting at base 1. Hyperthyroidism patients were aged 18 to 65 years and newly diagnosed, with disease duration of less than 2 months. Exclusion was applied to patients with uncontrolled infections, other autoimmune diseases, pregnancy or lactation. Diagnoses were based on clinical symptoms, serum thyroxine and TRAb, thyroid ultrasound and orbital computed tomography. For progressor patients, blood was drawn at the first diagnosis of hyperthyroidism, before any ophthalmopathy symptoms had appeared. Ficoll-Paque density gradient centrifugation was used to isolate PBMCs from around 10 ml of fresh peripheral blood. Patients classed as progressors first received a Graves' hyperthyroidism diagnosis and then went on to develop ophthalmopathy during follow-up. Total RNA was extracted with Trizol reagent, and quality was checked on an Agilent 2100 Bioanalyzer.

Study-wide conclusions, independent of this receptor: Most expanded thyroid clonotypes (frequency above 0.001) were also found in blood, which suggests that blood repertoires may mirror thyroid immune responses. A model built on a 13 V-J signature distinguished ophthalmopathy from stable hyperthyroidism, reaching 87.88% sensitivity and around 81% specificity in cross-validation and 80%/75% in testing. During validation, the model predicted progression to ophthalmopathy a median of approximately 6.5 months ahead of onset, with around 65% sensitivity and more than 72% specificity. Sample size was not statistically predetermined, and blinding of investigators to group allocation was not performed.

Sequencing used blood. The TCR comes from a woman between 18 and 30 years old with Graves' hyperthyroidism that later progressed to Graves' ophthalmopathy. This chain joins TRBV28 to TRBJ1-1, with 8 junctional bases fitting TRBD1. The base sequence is TGTGCCACCGGGCTGGGACAGGCCCCAGCTTTCTTT. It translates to CATGLGQAPAFF.